This T cell receptor beta chain was sequenced during a study of shared clonotypes between healthy human individuals. Clones were read by immunoSEQ multiplex PCR, and TCRdb kept only the in-frame ones, dropping some. The sample consists of more than 1 million clones, about four fifths of them appearing once. Germline V gene data show CDR1 as SGHRS and CDR2 as YFSETQ. The germline V and J ends were trimmed by 4 bases and 4 bases, with 14 bases remaining between them. The CDR3 extends over 14 amino acids. The chain uses TRBV5-1 and TRBJ2-5, with D unclear. The receptor was derived from a man aged 18 to 29 in good health. Some clones in this sample may be carry-over from other donors' samples. The sample consisted of memory CD4+ T cells from PBMCs. Subset defined: CD45RA-negative fraction. This CDR3 is CASSPTDRIETQYF. CDR3 nucleotides: TGCGCCAGCAGCCCTACCGACCGTATAGAGACCCAGTACTTC.